This T cell receptor (beta chain) was sequenced for a study of regulatory T cells in long-lasting Graves disease. Time point described: newly diagnosed GD, antithyroid drugs for less than 3 months. After RNA was extracted from PBMCs, the TCR library was made from it. Investigators prepared the TCR beta libraries by applying iRepertoire HTBI primers and Arm-PCR of CDR3 regions. TCRdb fed the multiplex PCR reads into MiXCR, producing one record per CDR3 protein. The sample has about 520,000 distinct CDR3 sequences; around 12% are singletons. This same sample was also taken into another study, of T cells in Graves' hyperthyroidism and ophthalmopathy.

The receptor's source is a woman in her thirties with Graves disease. The source was peripheral blood mononuclear cells (PBMCs), collected at new diagnosis, from a patient treated with antithyroid drugs.

CDR3 nucleotide sequence: TGCGCCAGCAGCCTCCGACAGGGCCCCTACTACGAGCAGTACTTC. Protein sequence: CASSLRQGPYYEQYF. This rearrangement joins TRBV4-1 to TRBJ2-7, with TRBD1 identical over 7 bases. V lost 4 bases to trimming and J lost 3 bases; unmatched junction nucleotides: 9. The length of the CDR3 is 15 residues. Germline lookup yields CDR1 MGHRA and CDR2 YSYEKL.